A single sample gave rise to the 9 T cell receptor beta chains below, sequenced in a study of Ad26.COV2.S vaccination and SARS-CoV-2 variants. The treatment: roughly 20 received Ad26.COV2.S at low or high dose, single or two shots; roughly 5 received placebo; per-sample allocation not given. Following the first vaccine or placebo injection, samples were taken on day 63. Some clones are missing from TCRdb's copy, which holds only in-frame ones; the method was immunoSEQ multiplex PCR. The sample has about 350,000 clones, less than 90% seen once. Sequencing used peripheral blood, obtained in a trial of Ad26.COV2.S vaccine versus placebo. The receptors come from a person between 18 and 59 years old who received the Ad26.COV2.S COVID-19 vaccine or a placebo.

This clone was seen only once. The chain carries TRBV7-2 and TRBJ2-7; maybe TRBD1 (5 bases). With 1 base removed from V and 3 bases from J, the gap between germline ends came to 13 bases. The CDR3 runs 15 residues. Germline lookup yields CDR1 SGHTA and CDR2 FQGNSA. The chain's CDR3 is CASSLGQGGFYEQYF. CDR3 nucleotides: TGTGCCAGCAGCTTAGGGCAGGGTGGATTCTACGAGCAGTACTTC.

This chain uses TRBV4-2 with TRBJ2-1, with D possibly being TRBD2 (6 bases). V was cut by 1 base and J by 3 bases, with 16 bases left in between. From germline, CDR1 is LGHNA and CDR2 YNFKEQ. CDR3 length equals 17 residues. The CDR3 loop is CASSQVPSGLLYNEQFF. In DNA, the CDR3 is TGTGCCAGCAGCCAAGTCCCTAGTGGACTACTCTACAATGAGCAGTTCTTC.

The chain carries TRBV7-2 and TRBJ1-2, with D tentatively TRBD1 (5 bases). Looked up from germline, CDR1 is SGHTA and CDR2 is FQGNSA. The CDR3 extends over 17 amino acids. Trimming took off 6 bases at V and 5 bases at J, with 25 bases between the two ends. DNA for the CDR3: TGTGCCAGCAGTGATCCTGCCGGGACCCTCCGTAGGTATGGCTACACCTTC. Translating gives CASSDPAGTLRRYGYTF. The variable domain in full, with the rest retrieved from reference TRBV7-2 and TRBJ1-2, is GAGVSQSPSNKVTEKGKDVELRCDPISGHTALYWYRQSLGQGLEFLIYFQGNSAPDKSGLPSDRFSAERTGGSVSTLTIQRTQQEDSAVYLCASSDPAGTLRRYGYTFGSGTRLTVV.

The chain combines TRBV10-3 with TRBJ2-1, with a tentative D call TRBD1 (5 bases). The length of the CDR3 is 16 residues. Deletions cut 0 bases from V and 4 bases from J, with 13 bases between. The germline gives CDR1 ENHRY, CDR2 SYGVKD. CDR3 residues: CAISESGVASYNEQFF. Here the CDR3 DNA reads TGTGCCATCAGTGAGTCAGGGGTAGCTTCATACAATGAGCAGTTCTTC.

Only a few counts were recorded for this clone. V and J are TRBV7-2 and TRBJ2-3; D gene uncertain. Germline V lookup: CDR1 SGHTA, CDR2 FQGNSA. This CDR3 has 12 residues. V gave up 6 bases and J gave up 9 bases, with 13 bases separating them. CDR3: CASSSGLNTQYF. In nucleotides, the CDR3 is TGTGCCAGCAGTTCTGGTTTAAACACGCAGTATTTT.

The chain uses TRBV5-1 and TRBJ2-7; the match to TRBD1 covers 8 bases. V was clipped by 4 bases and J by 3 bases; unmatched bases: 6. In germline, CDR1 is SGHRS, CDR2 YFSETQ. The CDR3 is made up of 14 amino acids. CDR3 protein: CASSARTGYYEQYF. For the CDR3, the DNA is TGCGCCAGCAGCGCCCGGACAGGGTACTACGAGCAGTACTTC.

The chain uses TRBV28 and TRBJ1-1, with D possibly matching TRBD1 (5 bases). The CDR3 sequence is 15 residues long. Germline CDR1 is MDHEN and CDR2 is SYDVKM. V was pared by 2 bases and J by 1 base, with 11 bases between. The CDR3 region has the DNA TGTGCCAGCAGTTTAGGCGTGACAGCGAACACTGAAGCTTTCTTT. Residues: CASSLGVTANTEAFF.

The rearrangement links TRBV5-4 to TRBJ2-2; the match to TRBD1 covers 8 bases. Germline-derived CDR1 and CDR2 are SGHNT and YYREEE (reference sequence). This CDR3 has 14 amino acids. The V gene end was trimmed by 3 bases and the J gene end by 3 bases; junction bases not matched to a gene: 1. CDR3 amino acids: CASSSDRDTGELFF. The CDR3 nucleotides read TGTGCCAGCAGCTCGGACAGGGACACCGGGGAGCTGTTTTTT.

The rearrangement links TRBV5-4 to TRBJ1-2; D call uncertain. Trimming took off 3 bases at V and 0 bases at J, with 6 bases between the two ends. Germline values: CDR1 SGHNT, CDR2 YYREEE (reference sequence). This CDR3 contains 13 residues. DNA of the CDR3: TGTGCCAGCAGCTGGACCTCTAACTATGGCTACACCTTC. It is translated as CASSWTSNYGYTF. The whole variable domain, remainder taken from reference TRBV5-4 and TRBJ1-2, is ETGVTQSPTHLIKTRGQQVTLRCSSQSGHNTVSWYQQALGQGPQFIFQYYREEENGRGNFPPRFSGLQFPNYSSELNVNALELDDSALYLCASSWTSNYGYTFGSGTRLTVV.